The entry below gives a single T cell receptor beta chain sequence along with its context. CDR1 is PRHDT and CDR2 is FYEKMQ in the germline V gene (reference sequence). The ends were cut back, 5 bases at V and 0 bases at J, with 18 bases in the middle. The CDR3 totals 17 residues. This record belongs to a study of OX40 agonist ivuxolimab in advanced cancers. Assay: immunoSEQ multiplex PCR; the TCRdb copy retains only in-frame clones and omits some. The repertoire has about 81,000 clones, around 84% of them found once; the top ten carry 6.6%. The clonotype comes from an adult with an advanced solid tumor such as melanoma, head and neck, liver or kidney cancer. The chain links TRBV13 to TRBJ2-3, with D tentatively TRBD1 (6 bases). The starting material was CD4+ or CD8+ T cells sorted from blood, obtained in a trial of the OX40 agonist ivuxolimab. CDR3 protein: CASSPPGTPLSTDTQYF. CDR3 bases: TGTGCCAGCAGCCCTCCCGGGACACCCCTAAGCACAGATACGCAGTATTTT. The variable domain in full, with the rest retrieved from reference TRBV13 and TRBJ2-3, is AAGVIQSPRHLIKEKRETATLKCYPIPRHDTVYWYQQGPGQDPQFLISFYEKMQSDKGSIPDRFSAQQFSDYHSELNMSSLELGDSALYFCASSPPGTPLSTDTQYFGPGTRLTVL.